This is a list of T cell receptor beta chains from one sample in a study of blood T cell repertoires in COVID-19. The repertoire was sequenced with immunoSEQ multiplex PCR; TCRdb's copy has only in-frame clones and lacks some. The repertoire includes 55,000 to 75,000 clones, roughly 90% of them detected once, and 1.3% sits in the top ten. Material: peripheral blood. These receptors all come from a man in his fifties or sixties with acute or convalescent COVID-19. Each CDR3 is given with its conserved first and last residue. D genes are given only for firm matches. Clone size is stated in some rows and not others, as once, few, many or a class when expanded.

abundance	v_gene	j_gene	d_gene	CDR3nt	CDR3aa
.	TRBV2	TRBJ1-1	.	TGTGCCAAGGGGTACACTGAAGCTTTCTTT	CAKGYTEAFF
.	TRBV9	TRBJ1-2	TRBD1	TGTGCCAGCAGCGCCCGGGACAGGGGTAACGGCTACACCTTC	CASSARDRGNGYTF
.	TRBV2	TRBJ2-7	TRBD2	TGTGCCAGCAGCCCCGGACTAGCGGGAGGGGTTTACGAGCAGTACTTC	CASSPGLAGGVYEQYF
few	TRBV29-1	TRBJ1-1	.	TGCAGCGTCGACGTTAGGTTGACAGGACGAGCTTTCTTT	CSVDVRLTGRAFF
.	TRBV6-4	TRBJ1-2	.	TGTGCCAGCAGTGTCGAGGTTGGAGTGGGCTACACCTTC	CASSVEVGVGYTF
.	TRBV7-2	TRBJ1-2	TRBD1	TGTGCCAGCAGCAAAACGGACAGGGGATATAACTATGGCTACACCTTC	CASSKTDRGYNYGYTF
once	TRBV7-9	TRBJ1-2	TRBD1	TGTGCCAGCAGCTTGCACAGGGGAGGAGACTATGGCTACACCTTC	CASSLHRGGDYGYTF
.	TRBV12-3/TRBV12-4	TRBJ2-7	TRBD2	TGTGCCAGCACCCGGGGGGTCTCCTACGAGCAGTACTTC	CASTRGVSYEQYF
.	TRBV30	TRBJ1-5	.	TGTGCCTGGAACAGGGAAGGTCAGCCCCAGCATTTT	CAWNREGQPQHF
few	TRBV12-5	TRBJ1-1	.	TGTGCTAGTGGTTTAGAGACAAACACTGAAGCTTTCTTT	CASGLETNTEAFF